One sample yielded the 15 T cell receptor beta chains listed below, sequenced in a study of radiotherapy plus CTLA-4 blockade in lung cancer. Assay: immunoSEQ multiplex PCR; the TCRdb copy retains only in-frame clones and omits some. This table holds some 78,000 clones, around 87% found once. The sample in question was peripheral blood, obtained from a patient treated with radiotherapy plus ipilimumab. Receptor source: a human donor with non-small cell lung cancer who had stable disease on radiotherapy plus ipilimumab.

The J gene is TRBJ1-1, the V gene TRBV2; D gene ambiguous. Trimming removed 1 base from V and 0 bases from J, with 9 bases in between. CDR1 is SNHLY and CDR2 is FYNNEI in the germline V gene. The CDR3 covers 15 residues. CDR3 DNA: TGTGCCAGCAGTGAAGGACATCTCATGAACACTGAAGCTTTCTTT. As protein: CASSEGHLMNTEAFF.

V usage is TRBV7-2 and J usage is TRBJ2-7, with D maybe TRBD2 (5 bases). Per germline, CDR1 SGHTA and CDR2 FQGNSA. Trimming removed 1 base from V and 2 bases from J, with 15 bases in between. This CDR3 region has 16 residues. CDR3 DNA: TGTGCCAGCAGCTTAGTAACTAGGGCCCACCCCTACGAGCAGTACTTC. Its translation is CASSLVTRAHPYEQYF.

Note on this clone: Here the CDR3 omits its conserved ending phenylalanine or tryptophan, so a read error is the likely source. The rearrangement joins TRBV7-9 to TRBJ1-2; TRBD1 is a possible D gene (6 bases). CDR1 and CDR2 from the germline V gene are SEHNR and FQNEAQ (reference sequence). The V and J ends lost 5 bases and 5 bases respectively, with 15 bases between them. The CDR3 contains 14 residues. CDR3 DNA: TGTGCCAGCAGCCCTCGAGGGGGACAATATGGCTACACCCTC. Translating gives CASSPRGGQYGYTL.

The chain combines TRBV5-4 with TRBJ1-6, with D perhaps matching TRBD1 (6 bases). The CDR3 totals 15 residues. Germline assignment: CDR1 SGHNT and CDR2 YYREEE (reference sequence). V was trimmed by 0 bases and J by 8 bases, leaving 12 bases between them. This CDR3 reads CASSLVGGRDSPLHF. CDR3 nucleotide sequence: TGTGCCAGCAGCTTGGTAGGGGGGAGGGATTCACCCCTCCACTTT.

The chain employs TRBV11-2 and TRBJ2-7; D is unclear. The CDR3 has 12 amino acids. Germline loops: CDR1 SGHAT, CDR2 FQNNGV. Trimming stripped 2 bases from V and 6 bases from J, with 8 bases between. The CDR3 nucleotides read TGTGCCAGCAGCTTAACGGCTTTCGAGCAGTACTTC. Translating it yields CASSLTAFEQYF. Variable domain in full (rest from reference TRBV11-2 and TRBJ2-7): EAGVAQSPRYKIIEKRQSVAFWCNPISGHATLYWYQQILGQGPKLLIQFQNNGVVDDSQLPKDRFSAERLKGVDSTLKIQPAKLEDSAVYLCASSLTAFEQYFGPGTRLTVT.

This clone has more than one count but fewer than ten. The V gene is TRBV2, the J gene TRBJ2-7; TRBD1 matches 7 bases. CDR1 is SNHLY and CDR2 is FYNNEI in the germline V gene. J was trimmed by 13 bases and V by 5 bases; bases with no gene match: 11. The CDR3 is made up of 12 amino acids. The CDR3 loop reads CASSIYPGQPYF. The DNA of the CDR3 is TGTGCCAGCAGTATATATCCGGGACAGCCCTACTTC.

The chain joins TRBV7-9 to TRBJ2-3, with D unclear. Trimming pared 7 bases from V and 1 base from J, leaving 15 bases between. The germline gives CDR1 SEHNR, CDR2 FQNEAQ (reference sequence). The length of the CDR3 is 15 residues. The CDR3 DNA sequence: TGTGCCAGCATCCCCGGGTCCTTACGCACAGATACGCAGTATTTT. This translates into CASIPGSLRTDTQYF.

This rearrangement joins TRBV9 to TRBJ1-1; D remains unclear. Trimming removed 1 base at V and 0 bases at J, with 4 bases between. CDR1 is SGDLS, CDR2 YYNGEE, per germline. CDR3 length: 13 residues. The CDR3: CASSVSVNTEAFF. CDR3 DNA sequence: TGTGCCAGCAGCGTATCCGTGAACACTGAAGCTTTCTTT.

In its sample, this clone was seen once. The chain uses TRBV19 and TRBJ1-6; D call uncertain. The CDR3 is made up of 13 amino acids. Per germline, CDR1 LNHDA and CDR2 SQIVND (reference sequence). With 3 bases removed from V and 8 bases from J, the gap between germline ends came to 8 bases. In DNA, the CDR3 is TGTGCCAGTAGTATTGATCAGGATTCACCCCTCCACTTT. Protein: CASSIDQDSPLHF.

This clone showed up just a few times. The genes are TRBV4-1 and TRBJ2-7; TRBD2 aligns across 8 bases. The CDR3 consists of 16 residues. V was clipped by 4 bases and J by 4 bases; unmatched bases: 12. Germline V gene lookup returns CDR1 MGHRA and CDR2 YSYEKL. CDR3 loop: CASSPTLSGSQYEQYF. CDR3 coding DNA: TGCGCCAGCAGCCCCACTCTAAGCGGGAGTCAATACGAGCAGTACTTC.

This rearrangement joins TRBV27 to TRBJ2-7; 9 nucleotides line up with TRBD1. The CDR3 has 16 amino acids. CDR1 and CDR2 (germline): MNHEY, SMNVEV (reference sequence). V shed 4 bases and J 3 bases; nucleotides not matched to a gene: 10. The CDR3 DNA reads TGTGCCAGCAGTTCAGTAAGGGACAGGGCGAACTACGAGCAGTACTTC. It is translated as CASSSVRDRANYEQYF.

This clone was counted a few times. The chain is built from TRBV4-2 and TRBJ1-2, with D uncertain. The V and J ends lost 0 bases and 0 bases respectively, with 5 bases between them. Germline CDR1 LGHNA, CDR2 YNFKEQ. The CDR3 totals 14 residues. The CDR3 spells CASSQDGANYGYTF. DNA of the CDR3: TGTGCCAGCAGCCAAGATGGGGCTAACTATGGCTACACCTTC.

V is TRBV5-1 and J is TRBJ2-3; no clear D. CDR3 length: 16 residues. From germline, CDR1 is SGHRS and CDR2 YFSETQ. With 4 bases removed from V and 2 bases from J, the gap between germline ends came to 17 bases. DNA for the CDR3: TGCGCCAGCAGCACTGGTAGACAATGGCTCACAGATACGCAGTATTTT. It codes for CASSTGRQWLTDTQYF.

Notes on this clone: The sample carries other DNA sequences with the same CDR3. This chain joins TRBV28 and TRBJ1-2; no clear D gene. This CDR3 has 12 residues. The V end was cut by 6 bases, the J end by 0 bases, with 5 bases between. CDR1 MDHEN and CDR2 SYDVKM come from the germline V gene. The CDR3 sequence: CASRGSNYGYTF. CDR3 nucleotides: TGTGCCAGCAGGGGATCTAACTATGGCTACACCTTC.

This clone was counted a few times. The V and J genes are TRBV5-1 and TRBJ1-4, with no clear D. Germline V gene sequence: CDR1 SGHRS, CDR2 YFSETQ. V lost 3 bases, J lost 1 base, and 4 bases lay in between. This CDR3 has 13 residues. The CDR3 coding sequence is TGCGCCAGCAGCTCCCAAACTAATGAAAAACTGTTTTTT. This codes for CASSSQTNEKLFF.